The table lists the clone carrying this TCR beta chain with many counts. Its antigen is undetermined. TCRdb reanalyzed the PCR reads via MiXCR. Among tens of thousands of clones listed, 17% were seen once. Each patient came to thyroid surgery without any prior treatment (of any kind). This entry comes from a study of metastatic and nonmetastatic thyroid tumors. Study-level points and caveats: Benign nodules were reported to have significantly lower TCR beta diversity than malignant thyroid tumors, in blood and tumor.

The germline CDR1 and CDR2 sequences are KGHSH and LQKENI. Trimming stripped 1 base from V and 0 bases from J, with 10 bases between. The CDR3 sequence is 16 residues long. The clonotype was recovered from a male donor with papillary thyroid cancer or a benign thyroid nodule (not recorded which). Some clones in this sample may be carry-over from other donors' samples. The V call is TRBV18, the J call TRBJ1-3; tentatively, D is TRBD1 (6 bases). The sequenced sample was blood. CDR3 nucleotides: TGTGCCAGCTCACCACAGGGGGTCAACTCTGGAAACACCATATATTTT. Translating it yields CASSPQGVNSGNTIYF.